This TCR beta chain was identified during a study of CD8+ T cells in alopecia areata. With respect to this clone: What it recognizes is unknown.

Indicated treatment: oral pan-JAK inhibitor, 5-10 mg twice daily. RNA, once extracted, was reverse transcribed into cDNA for use as the sequencing template. Libraries were prepared by immunoSEQ multiplex PCR; TCRdb keeps only in-frame clonotypes and omits some of them. The sample lists under 350,000 clones; 58% were seen once. Overall study results and limits: Throughout tofacitinib, many expanded lesional clones continued to persist in scalp and blood.

CDR1 is SGHRS, CDR2 YFSETQ, per germline. The CDR3 extends over 17 amino acids. With 4 bases clipped from V and 0 bases from J, the junction kept 6 bases outside the gene matches. The sample here was CD4+ T cells sorted from blood, taken at week 24, from a patient treated with tofacitinib. The rearrangement uses TRBV5-1 and TRBJ2-6; TRBD1 matches 8 bases. This TCR came from a human donor with alopecia areata. The CDR3 spells CASSPGQGYSGANVLTF. The CDR3 bases are TGCGCCAGCAGCCCCGGACAGGGCTACTCTGGGGCCAACGTCCTGACTTTC. Filled out from reference TRBV5-1 and TRBJ2-6, the complete variable domain reads KAGVTQTPRYLIKTRGQQVTLSCSPISGHRSVSWYQQTPGQGLQFLFEYFSETQRNKGNFPGRFSGRQFSNSRSEMNVSTLELGDSALYLCASSPGQGYSGANVLTFGAGSRLTVL.